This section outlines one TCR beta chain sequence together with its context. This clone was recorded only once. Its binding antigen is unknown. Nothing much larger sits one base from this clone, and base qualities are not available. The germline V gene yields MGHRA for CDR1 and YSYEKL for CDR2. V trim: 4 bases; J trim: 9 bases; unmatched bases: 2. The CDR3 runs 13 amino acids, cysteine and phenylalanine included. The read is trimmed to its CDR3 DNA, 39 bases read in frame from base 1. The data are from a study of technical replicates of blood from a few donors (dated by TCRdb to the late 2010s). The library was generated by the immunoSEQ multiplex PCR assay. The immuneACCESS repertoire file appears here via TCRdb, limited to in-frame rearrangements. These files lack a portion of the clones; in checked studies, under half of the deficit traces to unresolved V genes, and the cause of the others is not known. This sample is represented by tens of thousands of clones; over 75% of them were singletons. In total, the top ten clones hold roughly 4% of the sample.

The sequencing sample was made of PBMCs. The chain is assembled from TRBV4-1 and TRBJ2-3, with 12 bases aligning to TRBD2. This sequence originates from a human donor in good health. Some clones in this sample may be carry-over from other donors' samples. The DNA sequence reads TGCGCCAGCAGCCGACTAGCGGGAGAGACGCAGTATTTT. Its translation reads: CASSRLAGETQYF.